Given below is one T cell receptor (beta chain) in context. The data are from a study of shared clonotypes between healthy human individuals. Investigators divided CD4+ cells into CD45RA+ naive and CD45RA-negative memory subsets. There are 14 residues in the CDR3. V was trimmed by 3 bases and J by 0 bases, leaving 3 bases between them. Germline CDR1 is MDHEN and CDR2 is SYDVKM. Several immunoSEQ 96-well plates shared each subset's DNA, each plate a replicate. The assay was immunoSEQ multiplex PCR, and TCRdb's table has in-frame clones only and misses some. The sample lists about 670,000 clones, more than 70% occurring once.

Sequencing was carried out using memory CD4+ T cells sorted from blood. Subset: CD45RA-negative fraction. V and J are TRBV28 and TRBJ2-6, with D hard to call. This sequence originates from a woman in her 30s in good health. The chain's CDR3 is CASSFNSGANVLTF. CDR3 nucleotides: TGTGCCAGCAGTTTCAACTCTGGGGCCAACGTCCTGACTTTC.